This T cell receptor (beta chain) was identified in a study of T cells in Graves' hyperthyroidism and ophthalmopathy. Unmatched junction bases numbered 11, after V lost 8 bases and J lost 0 bases. The CDR3 totals 16 residues. Germline V gene data show CDR1 as LNHDA and CDR2 as SQIVND (reference sequence). Amplified TCR beta CDR3 regions came from RNA transcripts. HTBI primers were used for first-round RT-PCR of the TCR CDR3. TCRdb independently ran MiXCR on the multiplex PCR reads; one entry per CDR3 protein. The table lists roughly 840,000 distinct CDR3 sequences, 35% to 45% of them singletons. A word on this clonotype: Its antigen is unknown.

Study findings and constraints: Ophthalmopathy and stable hyperthyroidism were separated by a 13 V-J model.

The chain has TRBV19 and TRBJ2-7; 9 nucleotides match TRBD1. This receptor was obtained from a man younger than 35 with Graves' hyperthyroidism. The source material was blood. CDR3 protein: CASRPRGTGNSYEQYF. Here the CDR3 DNA reads TGTGCCAGTCGCCCACGGGGGACAGGGAACTCCTACGAGCAGTACTTC.